Following are 5 T cell receptor beta chains from one sample sequenced in a study of blood T cell repertoires in COVID-19. TCRdb's copy holds only in-frame clones and misses some; the assay was immunoSEQ multiplex PCR. Among over 100,000 clones listed, approximately 90% were seen once. Sequenced material: peripheral blood. The receptors originated from a woman in her 50s with COVID-19, enrolled during active disease.

This clone has only a few counts. V is TRBV3-1 (or the pseudogene TRBV3-2) and J is TRBJ1-1, with 8 bases fitting TRBD1. Germline CDR1 reads LGHDT; CDR2 reads YNNKEL (reference sequence). This CDR3 spans 16 amino acids. V shed 1 base and J 5 bases; nucleotides not matched to a gene: 9. The CDR3 here is CASSQAVGTGRTEAFF. In DNA, the CDR3 is TGTGCCAGCAGCCAAGCGGTAGGGACAGGAAGGACTGAAGCTTTCTTT.

The chain couples TRBV30 to TRBJ2-1; the D is unclear. Germline lookup yields CDR1 GTSNPN and CDR2 SVGIG (reference sequence). The CDR3 is made up of 14 amino acids. Trimming removed 0 bases from V and 1 base from J, with 7 bases in between. CDR3 amino acids: CAWSVQDSYNEQFF. The CDR3 DNA reads as TGTGCCTGGAGTGTTCAGGATTCCTACAATGAGCAGTTCTTC. Based on the CDR3 plus reference TRBV30 and TRBJ2-1, the full variable domain is SQTIHQWPATLVQPVGSPLSLECTVEGTSNPNLYWYRQAAGRGLQLLFYSVGIGQISSEVPQNLSASRPQDRQFILSSKKLLLSDSGFYLCAWSVQDSYNEQFFGPGTRLTVL.

The chain couples TRBV7-3 to TRBJ2-3; maybe TRBD1 (5 bases). The CDR3 covers 12 residues. Looked up from germline, CDR1 is SGHTA and CDR2 is FQGTGA. Trimming removed 4 bases at V and 10 bases at J, with 12 bases between. The CDR3 is CASSSGQGPQYF. The CDR3 nucleotides read TGTGCCAGCAGCTCAGGACAAGGACCGCAGTATTTT.

The gene calls are TRBV6-1 and TRBJ2-1, with 9 bases that match TRBD1. There are 15 residues in the CDR3. Germline CDR1 reads MNHNS; CDR2 reads SASEGT. Trimming cost V 3 bases and J 4 bases; bases outside gene matches: 4. CDR3 sequence reads: CASSEMGQGYNEQFF. Written as DNA, the CDR3 is TGTGCCAGCAGTGAGATGGGACAGGGTTACAATGAGCAGTTCTTC.

CDR3 sequence: CATSDSSSGGGGDTQYF. The CDR3 DNA is TGTGCCACCAGTGATTCCAGTAGCGGGGGCGGCGGAGATACGCAGTATTTT. The chain links TRBV24-1 to TRBJ2-3; 9 bases are a match to TRBD2. The J segment lost 5 bases and the V segment lost 2 bases, leaving 10 bases of the junction unmatched. This CDR3 is 17 amino acids long. Germline CDR1 reads KGHDR; CDR2 reads SFDVKD.